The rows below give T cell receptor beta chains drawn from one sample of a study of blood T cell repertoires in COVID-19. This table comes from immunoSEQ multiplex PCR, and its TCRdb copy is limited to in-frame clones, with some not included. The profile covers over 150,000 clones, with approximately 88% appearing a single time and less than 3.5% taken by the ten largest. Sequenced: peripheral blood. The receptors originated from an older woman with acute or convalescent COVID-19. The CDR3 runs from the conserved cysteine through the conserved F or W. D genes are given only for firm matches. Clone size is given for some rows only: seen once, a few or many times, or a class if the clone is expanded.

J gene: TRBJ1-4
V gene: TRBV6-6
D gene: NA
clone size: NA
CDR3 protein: CASSYSYEKLFF
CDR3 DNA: TGTGCCAGCAGTTACAGCTATGAAAAACTGTTTTTT

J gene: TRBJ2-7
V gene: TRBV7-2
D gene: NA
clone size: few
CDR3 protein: CASSLAESYEQYF
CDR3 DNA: TGTGCCAGCAGCTTAGCGGAGAGCTACGAGCAGTACTTC

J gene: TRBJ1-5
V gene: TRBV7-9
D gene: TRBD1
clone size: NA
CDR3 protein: CASSTDRGYPLSNQPQHF
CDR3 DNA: TGTGCCAGCAGCACGGACAGGGGATACCCCCTTAGCAATCAGCCCCAGCATTTT

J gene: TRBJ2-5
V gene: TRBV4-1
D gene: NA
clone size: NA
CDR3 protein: CASSQEPGGVETQYF
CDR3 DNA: TGCGCCAGCAGCCAAGAGCCGGGGGGCGTGGAGACCCAGTACTTC

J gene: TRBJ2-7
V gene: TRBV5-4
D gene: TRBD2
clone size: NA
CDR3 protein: CASSIRTSGGYEQYF
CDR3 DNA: TGTGCCAGCAGCATCCGGACTAGCGGGGGATACGAGCAGTACTTC

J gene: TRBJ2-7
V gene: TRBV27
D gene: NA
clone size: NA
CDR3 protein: CASSLTGNSYEQYF
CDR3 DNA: TGTGCCAGCAGCCTAACAGGGAATTCCTACGAGCAGTACTTC

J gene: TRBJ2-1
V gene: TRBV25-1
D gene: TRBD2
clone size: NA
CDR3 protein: CASSLADRPYNEQFF
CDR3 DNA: TGTGCCAGCAGTCTAGCGGACCGACCCTACAATGAGCAGTTCTTC

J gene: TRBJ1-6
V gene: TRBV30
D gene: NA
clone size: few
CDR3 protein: CAWTGRNSPLHF
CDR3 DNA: TGTGCCTGGACTGGCCGAAATTCACCCCTCCACTTT

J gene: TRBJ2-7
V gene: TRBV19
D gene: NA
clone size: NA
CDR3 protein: CASSPNDGVPTYEQYF
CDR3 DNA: TGTGCCAGTAGTCCCAACGACGGGGTTCCCACCTACGAGCAGTACTTC

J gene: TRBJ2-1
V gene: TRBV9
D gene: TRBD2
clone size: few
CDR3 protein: CASSVDYWASGDNEQFF
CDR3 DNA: TGTGCCAGCAGCGTAGATTATTGGGCTAGCGGGGACAATGAGCAGTTCTTC

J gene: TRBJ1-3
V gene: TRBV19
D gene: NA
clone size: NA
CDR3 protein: CASSRGDSGNTIYF
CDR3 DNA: TGTGCCAGTAGTCGCGGGGACTCTGGAAACACCATATATTTT

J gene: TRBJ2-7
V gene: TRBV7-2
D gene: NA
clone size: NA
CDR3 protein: CASKGASSYEQYF
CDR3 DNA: TGTGCCAGCAAAGGGGCTAGCTCCTACGAGCAGTACTTC

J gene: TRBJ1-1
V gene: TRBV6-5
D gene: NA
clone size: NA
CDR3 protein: CASSYSEGGTEAFF
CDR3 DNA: TGTGCCAGCAGTTACTCGGAAGGGGGCACTGAAGCTTTCTTT

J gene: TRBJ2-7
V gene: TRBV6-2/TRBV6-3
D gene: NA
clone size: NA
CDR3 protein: CASSYSPLAYEQYF
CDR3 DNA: TGTGCCAGCAGTTACTCCCCACTAGCTTACGAGCAGTACTTC

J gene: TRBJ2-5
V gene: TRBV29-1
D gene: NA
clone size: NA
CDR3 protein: CSVVGGGWETQYF
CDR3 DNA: TGCAGCGTTGTAGGTGGCGGGTGGGAGACCCAGTACTTC

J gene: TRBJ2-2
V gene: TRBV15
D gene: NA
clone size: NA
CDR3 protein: CATSRGTANTGELFF
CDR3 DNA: TGTGCCACCAGCAGAGGGACAGCGAACACCGGGGAGCTGTTTTTT

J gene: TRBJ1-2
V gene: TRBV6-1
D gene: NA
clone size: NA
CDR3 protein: CASSERRQVGGYTF
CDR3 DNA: TGTGCCAGCAGTGAAAGGAGACAGGTGGGAGGCTACACCTTC

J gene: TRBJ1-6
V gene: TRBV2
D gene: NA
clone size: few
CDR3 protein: CASSEAAGMNSPLHF
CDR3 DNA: TGTGCCAGCAGTGAAGCGGCGGGGATGAATTCACCCCTCCACTTT

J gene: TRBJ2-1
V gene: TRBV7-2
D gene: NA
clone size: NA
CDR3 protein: CASSLFRLAYNENEQFF
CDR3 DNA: TGTGCCAGCAGCTTATTCAGGCTAGCCTACAATGAAAATGAGCAGTTCTTC

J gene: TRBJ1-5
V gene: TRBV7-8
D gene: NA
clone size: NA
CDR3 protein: CASSLVQGISNQPQHF
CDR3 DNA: TGTGCCAGCAGCCTGGTACAGGGCATTAGCAATCAGCCCCAGCATTTT

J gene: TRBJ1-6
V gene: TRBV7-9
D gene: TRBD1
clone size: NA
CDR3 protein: CASSLNAGQGGRSPLHF
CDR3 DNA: TGTGCCAGCAGCTTAAATGCCGGACAGGGTGGTCGTTCACCCCTCCACTTT

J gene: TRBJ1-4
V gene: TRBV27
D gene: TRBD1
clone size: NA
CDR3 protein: CASSFKGAGEKLFF
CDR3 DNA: TGTGCCAGCAGTTTCAAGGGGGCCGGTGAAAAACTGTTTTTT

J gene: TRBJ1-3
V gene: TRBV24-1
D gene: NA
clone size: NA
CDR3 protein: CATSDPGVGNTIYF
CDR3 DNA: TGTGCCACCAGTGATCCGGGGGTTGGAAACACCATATATTTT

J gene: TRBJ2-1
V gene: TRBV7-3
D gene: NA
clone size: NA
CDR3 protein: CASSLSQDNEQFF
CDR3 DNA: TGTGCCAGCAGCTTAAGTCAGGACAATGAGCAGTTCTTC

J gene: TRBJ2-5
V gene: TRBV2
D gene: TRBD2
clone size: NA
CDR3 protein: CASSTPSGGAPQETQYF
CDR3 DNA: TGTGCCAGCTCCACCCCGAGCGGGGGGGCCCCGCAAGAGACCCAGTACTTC

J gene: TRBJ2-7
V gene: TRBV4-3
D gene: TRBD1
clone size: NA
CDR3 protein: CASSRGRGQGYEQYF
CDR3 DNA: TGCGCCAGCAGCCGAGGCCGGGGACAGGGCTACGAGCAGTACTTC

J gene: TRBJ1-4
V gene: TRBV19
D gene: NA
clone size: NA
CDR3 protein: CASSRLRGTNEKLFF
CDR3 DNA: TGTGCCAGTAGCCGATTAAGGGGGACTAATGAAAAACTGTTTTTT

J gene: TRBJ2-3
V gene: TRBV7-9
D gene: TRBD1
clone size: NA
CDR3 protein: CASSDQGTVDTQYF
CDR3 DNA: TGTGCCAGCAGCGATCAGGGGACAGTTGATACGCAGTATTTT

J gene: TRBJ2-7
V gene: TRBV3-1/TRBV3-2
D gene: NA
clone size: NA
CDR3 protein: CASSQGGYGEQYF
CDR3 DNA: TGTGCCAGCAGCCAAGGAGGGTACGGCGAGCAGTACTTC

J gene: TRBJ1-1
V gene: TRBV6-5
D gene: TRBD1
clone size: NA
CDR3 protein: CASSWGRGDTEAFF
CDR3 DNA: TGTGCCAGCAGTTGGGGCAGGGGGGACACTGAAGCTTTCTTT

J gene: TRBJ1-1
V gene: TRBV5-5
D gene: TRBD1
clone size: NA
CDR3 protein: CASSRTGGNTEAFF
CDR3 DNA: TGTGCCAGCAGCCGGACAGGGGGGAACACTGAAGCTTTCTTT

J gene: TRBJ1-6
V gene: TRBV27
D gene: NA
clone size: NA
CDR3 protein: CASSLWTDNSPLHF
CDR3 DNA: TGTGCCAGCAGTTTATGGACAGATAATTCACCCCTCCACTTT

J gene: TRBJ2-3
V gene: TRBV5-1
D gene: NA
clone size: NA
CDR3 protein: CASSPPSDTQYF
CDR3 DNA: TGCGCCAGCAGCCCCCCGTCAGATACGCAGTATTTT

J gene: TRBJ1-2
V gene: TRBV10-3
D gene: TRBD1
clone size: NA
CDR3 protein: CAISDLRQGADGYGYTF
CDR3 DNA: TGTGCCATCAGCGACTTAAGACAGGGGGCAGATGGGTATGGCTACACCTTC

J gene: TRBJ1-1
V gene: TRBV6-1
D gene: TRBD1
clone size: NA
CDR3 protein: CASSEQGAYTEAFF
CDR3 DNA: TGTGCCAGCAGTGAACAGGGGGCCTACACTGAAGCTTTCTTT

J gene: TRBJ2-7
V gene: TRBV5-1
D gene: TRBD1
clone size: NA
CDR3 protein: CASSLVAGGSSYEQYF
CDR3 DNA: TGCGCCAGCAGCTTGGTGGCAGGGGGCTCCTCCTACGAGCAGTACTTC

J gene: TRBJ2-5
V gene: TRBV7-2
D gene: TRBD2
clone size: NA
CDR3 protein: CASSHGLAGGRGETQYF
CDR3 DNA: TGTGCCAGCAGTCACGGACTAGCGGGGGGGCGTGGAGAGACCCAGTACTTC

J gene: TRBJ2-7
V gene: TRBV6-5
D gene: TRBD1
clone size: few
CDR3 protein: CASQIDRGLNEQYF
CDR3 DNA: TGTGCCAGCCAAATCGACAGGGGACTCAACGAGCAGTACTTC

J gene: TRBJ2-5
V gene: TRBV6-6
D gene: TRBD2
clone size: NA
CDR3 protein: CASTGGTGSMETQYF
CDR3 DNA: TGTGCCAGCACGGGGGGTACGGGTAGTATGGAGACCCAGTACTTC